Sequencing of this TCR beta chain was carried out in a study of Ad26.COV2.S vaccination and SARS-CoV-2 variants. For the study at large: Donor got 5x10^10 or 1x10^11 viral particles of Ad26.COV2.S. Regarding the study as a whole: Researchers cautioned that TCR breadth and depth analyses may have underestimated total T cell responses.

Libraries were prepared by immunoSEQ multiplex PCR; TCRdb keeps only in-frame clonotypes and omits some of them. In the table there are a few hundred thousand clones, roughly 88% of which are singletons. In this sample, this clone turned up once. Its antigen is not known. Regarding treatment: some 20 received Ad26.COV2.S at low or high dose, single or two shots; five or six received placebo; per-sample allocation not given. Following the first vaccine or placebo injection, samples were taken on day 63. This CDR3 contains 15 residues. Trimming left V 6 bases short and J 0 bases short, with 15 bases between. CDR1 is MDHEN and CDR2 is SYDVKM in the germline V gene.

Material: peripheral blood, obtained in a trial of Ad26.COV2.S vaccine versus placebo. This chain joins TRBV28 and TRBJ2-7; a possible D gene is TRBD2 (6 bases). The receptor's source is a person between 18 and 65 years old who received the Ad26.COV2.S COVID-19 vaccine or a placebo. The CDR3 here is CASSSAASDSYEQYF. CDR3 nucleotides: TGTGCCAGCAGCTCTGCGGCTAGCGACTCCTACGAGCAGTACTTC.